The clone carrying this T cell receptor beta chain was picked up many times. What it recognizes is unknown. The data stem from a study of CD8 T cells in ankylosing spondylitis. Study results and limitations: Before this, some motif variants had been reported in reactive arthritis synovial fluid and blood. It was reported that disease-linked clones were significantly enriched in matched ankylosing spondylitis synovial fluid.

TCRdb called the 5' RACE reads again in MiXCR, with one record for every CDR3 protein. The sample comprises around 150,000 distinct CDR3 sequences, about 9.9% of which are singletons, and about 28% rests with the top ten. The CDR3 loop spans 18 amino acids. Germline loops: CDR1 LGHNA, CDR2 YNFKEQ. The trim removed 1 base at V and 3 bases at J, leaving 9 bases unmatched. The sequence was collected from a male donor with ankylosing spondylitis or in good health (not recorded which). The sequencing input was blood, either unsorted or a sorted T cell fraction (not recorded which). The V gene is TRBV4-2, the J gene TRBJ2-3; 11 nucleotides line up with TRBD2. CDR3 nucleotide sequence: TGTGCCAGCAGCCAAGTTACTAGCGGGGGCCCCGGAACAGATACGCAGTATTTT. It is translated as CASSQVTSGGPGTDTQYF.